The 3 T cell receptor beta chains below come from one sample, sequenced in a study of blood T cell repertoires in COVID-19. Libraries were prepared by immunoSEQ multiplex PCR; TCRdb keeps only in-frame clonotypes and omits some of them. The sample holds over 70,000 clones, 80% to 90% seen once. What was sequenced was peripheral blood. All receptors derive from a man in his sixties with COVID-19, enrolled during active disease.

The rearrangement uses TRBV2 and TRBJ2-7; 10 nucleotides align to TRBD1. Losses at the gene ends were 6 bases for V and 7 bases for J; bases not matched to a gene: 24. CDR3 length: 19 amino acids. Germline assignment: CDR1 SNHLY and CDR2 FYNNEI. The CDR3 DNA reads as TGTGCCAGCAGGAAAGAGGGGACAGGGGAGCTGGGGGCGCAGCGGGAGCAGTACTTC. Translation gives CASRKEGTGELGAQREQYF.

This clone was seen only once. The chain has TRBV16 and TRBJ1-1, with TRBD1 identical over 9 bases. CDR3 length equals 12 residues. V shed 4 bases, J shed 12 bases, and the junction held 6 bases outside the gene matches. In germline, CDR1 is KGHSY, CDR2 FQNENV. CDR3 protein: CASSPQGQGSFF. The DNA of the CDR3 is TGTGCCAGCAGCCCTCAGGGACAGGGTTCTTTCTTT.

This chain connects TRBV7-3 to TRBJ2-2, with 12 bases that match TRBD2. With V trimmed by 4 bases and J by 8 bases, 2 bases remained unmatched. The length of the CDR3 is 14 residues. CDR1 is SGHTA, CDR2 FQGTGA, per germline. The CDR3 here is CASSWTSGVGELFF. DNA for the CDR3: TGTGCCAGCAGCTGGACTAGCGGGGTAGGGGAGCTGTTTTTT.